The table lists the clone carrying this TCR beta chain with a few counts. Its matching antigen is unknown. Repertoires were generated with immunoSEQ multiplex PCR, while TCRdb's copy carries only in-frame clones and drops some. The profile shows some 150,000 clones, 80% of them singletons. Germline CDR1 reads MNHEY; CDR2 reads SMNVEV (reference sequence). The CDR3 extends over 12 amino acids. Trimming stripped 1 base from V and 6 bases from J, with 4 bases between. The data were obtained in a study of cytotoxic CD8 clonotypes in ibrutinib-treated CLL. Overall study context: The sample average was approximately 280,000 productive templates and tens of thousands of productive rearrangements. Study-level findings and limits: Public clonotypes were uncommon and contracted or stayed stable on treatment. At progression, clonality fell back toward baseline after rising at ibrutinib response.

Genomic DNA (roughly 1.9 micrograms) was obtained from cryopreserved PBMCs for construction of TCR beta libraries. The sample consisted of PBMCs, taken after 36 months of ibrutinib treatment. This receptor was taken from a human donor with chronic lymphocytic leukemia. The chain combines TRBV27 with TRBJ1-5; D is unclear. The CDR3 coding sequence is TGTGCCAGCAGTTTATATGGTCAGCCCCAGCATTTT. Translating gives CASSLYGQPQHF.